This T cell receptor beta chain was sequenced in a study of cytomegalovirus exposure and HLA in healthy donors. Note on this clone: The antigen is undetermined.

V was trimmed by 6 bases and J by 8 bases, leaving 17 bases between them. This CDR3 comprises 13 residues. The germline CDR1 and CDR2 sequences are SGHRS and YFSETQ. Study-level findings and limits: With DRB1 most and HLA-C fewest, TCR association rates differed between HLA loci in a later analysis.

The PCR had 60 Vbeta and 13 Jbeta primers. The data were produced by immunoSEQ multiplex PCR, yet TCRdb's version contains in-frame clones alone and is incomplete. The clone table shows roughly 120,000 clones, with the ten largest holding more than 1%. The V gene is TRBV5-1, the J gene TRBJ1-2; the D gene is possibly TRBD1 (5 bases). Sample: PBMCs. The receptor was derived from a man in his late teens or twenties in good health and CMV-seronegative. This CDR3 reads CASKREGPGGYTF. CDR3 nucleotides: TGCGCCAGCAAAAGGGAGGGGCCGGGGGGCTACACCTTC.